This is a list of T cell receptor beta chains from one sample in a study of CD8+ T cells in alopecia areata. TCRdb's table, derived via immunoSEQ multiplex PCR, lists solely in-frame clones and lacks some. This sample yields roughly 130,000 clones, of which 58% are seen a single time; roughly 4.5% belongs to the top ten. The material was CD4+ T cells sorted from blood, obtained at week 0. These receptors were obtained from a human donor with alopecia areata. The CDR3 runs from the conserved cysteine through the conserved F or W. Each record gives: J gene, clone size, D gene, V gene, CDR3 DNA, CDR3 protein. A D gene is named only where the DNA matches it firmly. Rows may omit the clone size; those that give it use once, few, many or a size class.

j_gene: TRBJ2-7
abundance: .
d_gene: TRBD1
v_gene: TRBV18
CDR3nt: TGTGCCAGCTCAGGGGACAGTCTCTACGAGCAGTACTTC
CDR3aa: CASSGDSLYEQYF

j_gene: TRBJ2-1
abundance: .
d_gene: .
v_gene: TRBV19
CDR3nt: TGTGCCAGTAGTATTGACAGAAACTCCTACAATGAGCAGTTCTTC
CDR3aa: CASSIDRNSYNEQFF

j_gene: TRBJ2-5
abundance: .
d_gene: .
v_gene: TRBV25-1
CDR3nt: TGTGCCAGCAAAGGCAGCCAAGAGACCCAGTACTTC
CDR3aa: CASKGSQETQYF

j_gene: TRBJ2-3
abundance: .
d_gene: .
v_gene: TRBV18
CDR3nt: TGTGCCAGCTCACCACCGACTCGGACAGATACGCAGTATTTT
CDR3aa: CASSPPTRTDTQYF

j_gene: TRBJ1-2
abundance: once
d_gene: TRBD1
v_gene: TRBV9
CDR3nt: TGTGCCAGCAGCGTTGGGACAGGGTCATATGGCTACACCTTC
CDR3aa: CASSVGTGSYGYTF

j_gene: TRBJ2-2
abundance: .
d_gene: .
v_gene: TRBV19
CDR3nt: TGTGCCAGTAGTACTCGGAGGGCGTCGGCCGGGGAGCTGTTTTTT
CDR3aa: CASSTRRASAGELFF

j_gene: TRBJ2-3
abundance: .
d_gene: .
v_gene: TRBV7-8
CDR3nt: TGTGCCAGCAGCCCAGAATATCAGGATAGCACAGATACGCAGTATTTT
CDR3aa: CASSPEYQDSTDTQYF

j_gene: TRBJ2-1
abundance: .
d_gene: .
v_gene: TRBV6-5
CDR3nt: TGTGCCAGCAGTTGGGGGAGGGGGCTGGATGAGCAGTTCTTC
CDR3aa: CASSWGRGLDEQFF

j_gene: TRBJ2-5
abundance: .
d_gene: TRBD2
v_gene: TRBV7-9
CDR3nt: TGTGCCAGCAGCTTATTCCTAGCGGGAGGGTGGCAAGAGACCCAGTACTTC
CDR3aa: CASSLFLAGGWQETQYF

j_gene: TRBJ1-5
abundance: .
d_gene: .
v_gene: TRBV19
CDR3nt: TGTGCCAGTAGTACGGGACCACCTCAGCAACATTTT
CDR3aa: CASSTGPPQQHF

j_gene: TRBJ1-1
abundance: .
d_gene: TRBD1
v_gene: TRBV7-9
CDR3nt: TGTGCCAGCAGTTGGGGGACAGGCGTTGAAGCTTTCTTT
CDR3aa: CASSWGTGVEAFF

j_gene: TRBJ2-6
abundance: many
d_gene: TRBD1
v_gene: TRBV5-1
CDR3nt: TGCGCCAGCAGCTTGGGGTCACAGGGGGCGCTTCGGTCTGGGGCCAACGTCCTGACTTTC
CDR3aa: CASSLGSQGALRSGANVLTF

j_gene: TRBJ2-3
abundance: .
d_gene: .
v_gene: TRBV7-7
CDR3nt: TGTGCCAGCAGCCCGAAGCTGGCAGATACGCAGTATTTT
CDR3aa: CASSPKLADTQYF

j_gene: TRBJ1-2
abundance: few
d_gene: TRBD1
v_gene: TRBV2
CDR3nt: TGTGCCAGCGAAGGACAGGCTGCTCGGGGCGGTGGCTACACCTTC
CDR3aa: CASEGQAARGGGYTF

j_gene: TRBJ1-2
abundance: .
d_gene: TRBD1
v_gene: TRBV9
CDR3nt: TGTGCCAGCAGCGTAATTACAGGGGGCGGCTATGGCTACACCTTC
CDR3aa: CASSVITGGGYGYTF

j_gene: TRBJ2-3
abundance: .
d_gene: TRBD2
v_gene: TRBV7-8
CDR3nt: TGTGCCAGCAGCTTAGCGGGAGGGCCGACAGATACGCAGTATTTT
CDR3aa: CASSLAGGPTDTQYF

j_gene: TRBJ1-3
abundance: few
d_gene: .
v_gene: TRBV7-2
CDR3nt: TGTGCCAGCACGGGGGTTGGGGGAAACACCATATATTTT
CDR3aa: CASTGVGGNTIYF

j_gene: TRBJ2-3
abundance: .
d_gene: TRBD2
v_gene: TRBV7-3
CDR3nt: TGTGCCAGCAGCTTGACTAGCGGGAGGGATACGCAGTATTTT
CDR3aa: CASSLTSGRDTQYF

j_gene: TRBJ2-7
abundance: .
d_gene: TRBD1
v_gene: TRBV6-6
CDR3nt: TGTGCCAGCAGTTACTCGAAGGACAGGGGGAGCGAGCAGTACTTC
CDR3aa: CASSYSKDRGSEQYF

j_gene: TRBJ2-1
abundance: few
d_gene: .
v_gene: TRBV7-2
CDR3nt: TGTGCCAGCAGCTTAGCGCTACAATACAATGAGCAGTTCTTC
CDR3aa: CASSLALQYNEQFF

j_gene: TRBJ1-1
abundance: .
d_gene: .
v_gene: TRBV6-6
CDR3nt: TGTGCCAGCAGTCCTGGGACCTTGGAAGCTTTCTTT
CDR3aa: CASSPGTLEAFF

j_gene: TRBJ1-5
abundance: .
d_gene: .
v_gene: TRBV19
CDR3nt: TGTGCCAGTAGTACTACAGGGAATCAGCCCCAGCATTTT
CDR3aa: CASSTTGNQPQHF

j_gene: TRBJ2-1
abundance: few
d_gene: .
v_gene: TRBV11-2
CDR3nt: TGTGCCAGCAGCTTAGATCGGCGGGACGAGCAGTTCTTC
CDR3aa: CASSLDRRDEQFF

j_gene: TRBJ2-7
abundance: few
d_gene: .
v_gene: TRBV5-6
CDR3nt: TGTGCCAGCAGCTTGCAGGGTTCCTACGAGCAGTACTTC
CDR3aa: CASSLQGSYEQYF

j_gene: TRBJ1-1
abundance: few
d_gene: .
v_gene: TRBV14
CDR3nt: TGTGCCAGCAGCCAAGGGGCATGGGACACTGAAGCTTTCTTT
CDR3aa: CASSQGAWDTEAFF

j_gene: TRBJ2-1
abundance: .
d_gene: .
v_gene: TRBV27
CDR3nt: TGTGCCAGCAGTTTATCCGGGATCACCTACAATGAGCAGTTCTTC
CDR3aa: CASSLSGITYNEQFF

j_gene: TRBJ2-2
abundance: once
d_gene: TRBD1
v_gene: TRBV29-1
CDR3nt: TGCAGCGTTGGGGACAGGGGTGGTGTGAGCGGGGAGCTGTTTTTT
CDR3aa: CSVGDRGGVSGELFF